The clone carrying this T cell receptor (beta chain) was seen repeatedly, ten times or more. The antigen remains unidentified. These data are taken from a study of spatial heterogeneity in lung cancer. Study background: Beta-chain sequences consistently outnumbered alpha-chain sequences in detection.

Time point of the sample: sample taken at primary tumor resection. Researchers sequenced whole RNA taken from tumor, nontumor lung or frozen PBMC without sorting. TCRdb reprocessed the 5' RACE reads via MiXCR and lists one record per CDR3 protein. The table shows about 20,000 distinct CDR3 sequences, with 7% occurring only once. Study results and limitations: In tumor T cells, estimated coverage reached 6% to 7% for alpha chains and under 15% for beta chains. In tumors, expanded intratumoral alpha and beta TCR counts tracked mutation counts.

The source was lung tumor tissue, collected at surgery. The TCR originated in a female donor with early-stage non-small cell lung cancer.

This CDR3 reads CASSPPFISPGTQYF. In nucleotides, the CDR3 is TGTGCCAGCAGTCCCCCCTTTATATCCCCCGGTACGCAGTATTTT. The chain uses TRBV28 and TRBJ2-3; D call uncertain. CDR1 and CDR2 (germline): MDHEN, SYDVKM. The CDR3 is 15 amino acids. Between the trimmed V and J ends, which lost 5 bases and 8 bases, there was a span of 20 bases.